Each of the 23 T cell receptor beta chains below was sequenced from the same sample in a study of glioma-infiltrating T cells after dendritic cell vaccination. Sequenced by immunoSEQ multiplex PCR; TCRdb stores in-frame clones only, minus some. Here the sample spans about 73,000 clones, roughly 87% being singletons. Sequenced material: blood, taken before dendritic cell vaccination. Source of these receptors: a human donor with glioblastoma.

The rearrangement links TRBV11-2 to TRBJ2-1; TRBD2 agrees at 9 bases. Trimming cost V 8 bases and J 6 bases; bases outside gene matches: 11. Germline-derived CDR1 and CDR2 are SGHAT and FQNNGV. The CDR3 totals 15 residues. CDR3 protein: CASDIAGAGSNEQFF. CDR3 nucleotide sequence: TGTGCCAGCGACATAGCGGGAGCGGGGTCCAATGAGCAGTTCTTC.

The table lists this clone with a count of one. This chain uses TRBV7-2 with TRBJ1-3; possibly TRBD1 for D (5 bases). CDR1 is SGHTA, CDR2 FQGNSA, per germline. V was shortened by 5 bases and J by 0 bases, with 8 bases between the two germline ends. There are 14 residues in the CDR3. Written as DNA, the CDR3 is TGTGCCAGCAGCCAGGGAAACTCTGGAAACACCATATATTTT. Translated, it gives CASSQGNSGNTIYF.

The CDR3 is CASSPAGAVLNGEKLFF. DNA of the CDR3: TGTGCCAGTAGCCCCGCAGGGGCAGTCCTAAACGGAGAAAAACTGTTTTTT. This rearrangement joins TRBV19 to TRBJ1-4; TRBD1 is a possible D gene (6 bases). Trimming took 6 bases from V and 8 from J, leaving 25 bases between them. Germline CDR1 and CDR2: LNHDA and SQIVND (reference sequence). The CDR3 contains 17 residues.

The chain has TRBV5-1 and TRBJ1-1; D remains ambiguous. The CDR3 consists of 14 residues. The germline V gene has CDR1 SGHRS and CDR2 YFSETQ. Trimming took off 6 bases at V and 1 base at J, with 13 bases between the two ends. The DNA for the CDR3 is TGCGCCAGCACTCGAGTTTCCGGGAACACTGAAGCTTTCTTT. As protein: CASTRVSGNTEAFF.

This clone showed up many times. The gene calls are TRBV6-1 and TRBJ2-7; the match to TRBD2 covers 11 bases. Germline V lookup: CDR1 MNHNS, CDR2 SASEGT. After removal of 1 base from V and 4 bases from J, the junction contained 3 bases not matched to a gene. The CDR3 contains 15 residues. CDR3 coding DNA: TGTGCCAGCAGTGAAGAGTCTAGCGGGGGGTACGAGCAGTACTTC. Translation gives CASSEESSGGYEQYF.

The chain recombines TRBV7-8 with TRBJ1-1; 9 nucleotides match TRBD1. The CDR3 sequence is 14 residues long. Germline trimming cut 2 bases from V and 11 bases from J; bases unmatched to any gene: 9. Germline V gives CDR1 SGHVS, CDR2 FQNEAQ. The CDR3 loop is CASSLMDRGNRAFF. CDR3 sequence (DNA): TGTGCCAGCAGCTTAATGGACAGGGGCAACCGGGCTTTCTTT.

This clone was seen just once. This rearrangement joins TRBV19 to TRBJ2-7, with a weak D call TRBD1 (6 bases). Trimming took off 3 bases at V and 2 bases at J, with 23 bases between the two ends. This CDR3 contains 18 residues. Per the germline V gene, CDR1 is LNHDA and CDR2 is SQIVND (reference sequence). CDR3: CASSMQGSSKASAYEQYF. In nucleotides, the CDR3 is TGTGCCAGTAGTATGCAGGGGTCAAGTAAAGCATCAGCCTACGAGCAGTACTTC.

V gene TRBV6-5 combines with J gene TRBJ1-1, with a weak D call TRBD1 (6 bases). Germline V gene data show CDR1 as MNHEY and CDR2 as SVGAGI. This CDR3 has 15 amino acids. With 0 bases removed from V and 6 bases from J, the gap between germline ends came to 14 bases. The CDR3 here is CASSYSQGRGAEAFF. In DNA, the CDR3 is TGTGCCAGCAGTTACTCTCAGGGCAGGGGAGCTGAAGCTTTCTTT.

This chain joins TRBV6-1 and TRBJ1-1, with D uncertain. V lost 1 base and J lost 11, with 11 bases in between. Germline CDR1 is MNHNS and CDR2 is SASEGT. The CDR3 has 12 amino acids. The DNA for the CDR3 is TGTGCCAGCAGTGAAGTGGGCCGCGGGGCTTTCTTT. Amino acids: CASSEVGRGAFF.

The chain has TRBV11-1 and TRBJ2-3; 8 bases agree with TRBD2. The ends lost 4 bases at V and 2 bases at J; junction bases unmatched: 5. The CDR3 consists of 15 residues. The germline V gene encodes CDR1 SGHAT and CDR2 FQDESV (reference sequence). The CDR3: CASSSGTRPTDTQYF. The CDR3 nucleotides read TGTGCCAGCAGCTCCGGGACTAGGCCCACAGATACGCAGTATTTT.

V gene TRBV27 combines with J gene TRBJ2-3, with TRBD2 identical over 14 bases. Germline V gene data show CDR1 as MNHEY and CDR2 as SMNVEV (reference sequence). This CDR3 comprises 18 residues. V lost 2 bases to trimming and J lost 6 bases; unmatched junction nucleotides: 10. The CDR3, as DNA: TGTGCCAGCAGTTTAAGAGCCGGGACTAGCGGGGGCCCCGATACGCAGTATTTT. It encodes CASSLRAGTSGGPDTQYF.

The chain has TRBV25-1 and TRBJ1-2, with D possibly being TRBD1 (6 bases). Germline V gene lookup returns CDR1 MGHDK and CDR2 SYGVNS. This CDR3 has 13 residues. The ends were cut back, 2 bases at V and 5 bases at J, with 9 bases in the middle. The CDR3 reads CASSEGDMYGYTF. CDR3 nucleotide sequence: TGTGCCAGCAGTGAAGGGGACATGTATGGCTACACCTTC.

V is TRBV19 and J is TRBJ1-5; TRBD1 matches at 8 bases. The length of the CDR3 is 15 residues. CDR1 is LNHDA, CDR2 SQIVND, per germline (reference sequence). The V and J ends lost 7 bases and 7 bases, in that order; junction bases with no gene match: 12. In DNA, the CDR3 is TGTGCCAGTATAGGGGGGGACAGGAGAATCCAGCCCCAGCATTTT. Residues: CASIGGDRRIQPQHF.

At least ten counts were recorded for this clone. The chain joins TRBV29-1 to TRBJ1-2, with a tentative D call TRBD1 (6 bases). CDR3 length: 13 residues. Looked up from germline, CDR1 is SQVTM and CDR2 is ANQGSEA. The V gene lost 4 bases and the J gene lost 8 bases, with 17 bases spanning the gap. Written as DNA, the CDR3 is TGCAGCGTTGCCCGGTCAGGGGCCGACGGCTACACCTTC. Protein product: CSVARSGADGYTF.

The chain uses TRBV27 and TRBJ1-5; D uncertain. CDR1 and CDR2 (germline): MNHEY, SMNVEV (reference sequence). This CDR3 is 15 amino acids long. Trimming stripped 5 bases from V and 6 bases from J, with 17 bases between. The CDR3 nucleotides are TGTGCCAGCAGTCCAAGACTCAGCTTCAGTCAGCCCCAGCATTTT. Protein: CASSPRLSFSQPQHF.

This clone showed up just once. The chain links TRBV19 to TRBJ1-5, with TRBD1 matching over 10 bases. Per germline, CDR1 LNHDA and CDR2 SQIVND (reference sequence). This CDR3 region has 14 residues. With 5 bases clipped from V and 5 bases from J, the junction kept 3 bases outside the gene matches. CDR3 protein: CASSYGQGDQPQHF. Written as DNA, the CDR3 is TGTGCCAGTAGTTATGGACAGGGGGATCAGCCCCAGCATTTT.

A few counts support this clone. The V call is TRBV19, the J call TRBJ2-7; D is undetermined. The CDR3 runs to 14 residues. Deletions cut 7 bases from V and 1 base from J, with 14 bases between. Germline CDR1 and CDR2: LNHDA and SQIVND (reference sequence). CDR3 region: CASNPRWASYEQYF. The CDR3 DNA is TGTGCCAGTAACCCCAGGTGGGCTTCCTACGAGCAGTACTTC.

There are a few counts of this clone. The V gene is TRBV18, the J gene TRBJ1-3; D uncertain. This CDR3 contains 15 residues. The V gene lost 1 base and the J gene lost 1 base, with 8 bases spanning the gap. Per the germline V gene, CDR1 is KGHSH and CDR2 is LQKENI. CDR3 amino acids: CASSPLPESGNTIYF. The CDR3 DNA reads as TGTGCCAGCTCACCACTCCCAGAATCTGGAAACACCATATATTTT.

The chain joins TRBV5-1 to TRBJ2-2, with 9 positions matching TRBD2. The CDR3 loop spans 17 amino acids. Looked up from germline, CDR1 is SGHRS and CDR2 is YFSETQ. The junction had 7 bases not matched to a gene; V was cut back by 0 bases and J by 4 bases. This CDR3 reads CASSLAEAGGGTGELFF. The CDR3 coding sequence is TGCGCCAGCAGCTTGGCCGAGGCGGGGGGGGGCACCGGGGAGCTGTTTTTT. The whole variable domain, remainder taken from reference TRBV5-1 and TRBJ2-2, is KAGVTQTPRYLIKTRGQQVTLSCSPISGHRSVSWYQQTPGQGLQFLFEYFSETQRNKGNFPGRFSGRQFSNSRSEMNVSTLELGDSALYLCASSLAEAGGGTGELFFGEGSRLTVL.

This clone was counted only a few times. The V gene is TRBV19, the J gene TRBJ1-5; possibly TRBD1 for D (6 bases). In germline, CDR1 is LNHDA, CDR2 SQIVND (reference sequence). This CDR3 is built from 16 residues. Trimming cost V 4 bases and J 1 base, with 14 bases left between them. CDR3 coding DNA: TGTGCCAGTAGTAGTCTCGGACAGCCAAGCAATCAGCCCCAGCATTTT. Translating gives CASSSLGQPSNQPQHF.

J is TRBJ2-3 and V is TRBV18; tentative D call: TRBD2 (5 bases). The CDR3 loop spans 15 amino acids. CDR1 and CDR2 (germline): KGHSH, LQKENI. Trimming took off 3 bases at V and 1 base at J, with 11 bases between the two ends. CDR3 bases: TGTGCCAGCTCACCCCCTAGCACAGGCACAGATACGCAGTATTTT. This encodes CASSPPSTGTDTQYF.

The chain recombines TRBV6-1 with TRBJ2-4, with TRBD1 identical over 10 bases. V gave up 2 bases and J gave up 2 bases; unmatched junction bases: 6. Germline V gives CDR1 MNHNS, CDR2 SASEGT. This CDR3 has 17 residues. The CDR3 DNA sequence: TGTGCCAGCAGTGAACAGAGGACAGGGGGGACCAAAAACATTCAGTACTTC. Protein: CASSEQRTGGTKNIQYF.

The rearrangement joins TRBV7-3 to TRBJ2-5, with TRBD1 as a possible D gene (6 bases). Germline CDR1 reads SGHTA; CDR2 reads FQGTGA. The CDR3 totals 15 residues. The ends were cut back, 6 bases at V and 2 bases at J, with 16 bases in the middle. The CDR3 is CASRTGTHQQETQYF. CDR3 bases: TGTGCCAGCAGGACCGGGACACATCAACAAGAGACCCAGTACTTC.